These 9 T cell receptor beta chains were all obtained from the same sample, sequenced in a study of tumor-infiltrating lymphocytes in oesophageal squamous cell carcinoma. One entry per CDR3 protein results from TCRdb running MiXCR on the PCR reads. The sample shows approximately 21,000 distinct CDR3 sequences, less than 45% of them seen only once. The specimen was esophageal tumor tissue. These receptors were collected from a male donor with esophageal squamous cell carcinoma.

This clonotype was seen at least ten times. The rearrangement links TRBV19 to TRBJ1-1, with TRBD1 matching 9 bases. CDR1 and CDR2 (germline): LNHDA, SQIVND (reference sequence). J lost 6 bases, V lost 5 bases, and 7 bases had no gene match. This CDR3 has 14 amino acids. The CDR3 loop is CASSWGQGQPEAFF. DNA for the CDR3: TGTGCCAGTAGTTGGGGACAGGGTCAACCTGAAGCTTTCTTT. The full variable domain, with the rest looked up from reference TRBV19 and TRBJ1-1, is DGGITQSPKYLFRKEGQNVTLSCEQNLNHDAMYWYRQDPGQGLRLIYYSQIVNDFQKGDIAEGYSVSREKKESFPLTVTSAQKNPTAFYLCASSWGQGQPEAFFGQGTRLTVV.

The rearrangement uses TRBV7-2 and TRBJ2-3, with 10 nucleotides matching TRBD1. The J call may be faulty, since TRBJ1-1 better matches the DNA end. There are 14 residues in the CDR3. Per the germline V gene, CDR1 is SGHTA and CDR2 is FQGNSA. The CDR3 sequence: CASSLDRGRTEAFF. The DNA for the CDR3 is TGTGCCAGCAGCCTGGACAGGGGGAGAACTGAAGCTTTCTTT.

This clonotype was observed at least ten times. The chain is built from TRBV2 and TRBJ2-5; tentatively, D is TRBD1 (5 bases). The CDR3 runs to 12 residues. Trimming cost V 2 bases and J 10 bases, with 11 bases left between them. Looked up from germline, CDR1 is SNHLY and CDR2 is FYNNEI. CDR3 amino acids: CASSEHRGGQYF. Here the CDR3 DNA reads TGTGCCAGCAGTGAACATAGGGGTGGCCAGTACTTC.

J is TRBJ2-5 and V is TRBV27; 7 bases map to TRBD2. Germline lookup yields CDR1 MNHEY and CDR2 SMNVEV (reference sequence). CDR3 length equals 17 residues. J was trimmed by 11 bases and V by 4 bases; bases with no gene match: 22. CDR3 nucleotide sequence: TGTGCCAGCAGTTCACTAAGCGGGAAGGGCCCCTACAATGAGCAGTACTTC. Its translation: CASSSLSGKGPYNEQYF.

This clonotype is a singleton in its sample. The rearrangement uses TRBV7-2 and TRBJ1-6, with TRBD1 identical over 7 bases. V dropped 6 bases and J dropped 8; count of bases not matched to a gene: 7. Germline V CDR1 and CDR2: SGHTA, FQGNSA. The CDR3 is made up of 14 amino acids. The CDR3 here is CASSSTGQYSPLHF. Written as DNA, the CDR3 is TGTGCCAGCAGTTCGACAGGGCAGTATTCACCCCTCCACTTT. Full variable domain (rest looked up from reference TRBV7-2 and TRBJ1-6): GAGVSQSPSNKVTEKGKDVELRCDPISGHTALYWYRQSLGQGLEFLIYFQGNSAPDKSGLPSDRFSAERTGGSVSTLTIQRTQQEDSAVYLCASSSTGQYSPLHFGNGTRLTVT.

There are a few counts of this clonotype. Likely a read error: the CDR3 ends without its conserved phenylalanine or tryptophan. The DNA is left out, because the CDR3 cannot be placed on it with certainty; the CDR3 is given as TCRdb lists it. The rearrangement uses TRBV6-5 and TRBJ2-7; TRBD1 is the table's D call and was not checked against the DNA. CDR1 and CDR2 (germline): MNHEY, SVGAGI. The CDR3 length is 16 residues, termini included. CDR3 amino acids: CASSYGTGFYGYTFGS.

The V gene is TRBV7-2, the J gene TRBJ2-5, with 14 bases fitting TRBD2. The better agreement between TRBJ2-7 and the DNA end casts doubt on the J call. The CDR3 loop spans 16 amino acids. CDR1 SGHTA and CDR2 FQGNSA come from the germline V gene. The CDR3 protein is CASSLETSGGAYEQYF. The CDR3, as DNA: TGTGCCAGCAGCTTAGAGACTAGCGGGGGGGCCTACGAGCAGTACTTC.

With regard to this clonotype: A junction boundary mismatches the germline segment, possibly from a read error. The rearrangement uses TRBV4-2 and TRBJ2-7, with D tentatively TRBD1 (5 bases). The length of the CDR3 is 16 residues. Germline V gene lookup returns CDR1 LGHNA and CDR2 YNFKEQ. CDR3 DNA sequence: TGTGCCAGCAGCCTGCAGTGGGGCTCCTATAATTCACCCCTCCACTTC. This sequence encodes CASSLQWGSYNSPLHF.

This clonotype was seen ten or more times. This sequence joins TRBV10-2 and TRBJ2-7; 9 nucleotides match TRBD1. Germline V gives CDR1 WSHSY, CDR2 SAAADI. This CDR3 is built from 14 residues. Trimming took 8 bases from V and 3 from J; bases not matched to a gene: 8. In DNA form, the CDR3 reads TGCGCCAGCCTCCGGGACAGGGTCGACTACGAGCAGTACTTC. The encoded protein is CASLRDRVDYEQYF.